These 27 T cell receptor beta chains were sequenced from one sample in a study of T cells in localized non-small cell lung cancer. The protocol was immunoSEQ multiplex PCR, while the TCRdb copy is restricted to in-frame clones and leaves out a portion. The sample contains about 47,000 clones, around 86% of which appear only once. Specimen: PBMCs, collected before any cancer treatment. These receptors originate from a man aged 40 to 75 with stage II lung adenocarcinoma.

The V gene is TRBV5-1, the J gene TRBJ1-2; no definite D call. V was shortened by 4 bases and J by 5 bases, with 9 bases between the two germline ends. The V gene's germline CDR1 is SGHRS and CDR2 YFSETQ. This CDR3 contains 12 residues. The CDR3 is CASSEGGYGYTF. Here the CDR3 DNA reads TGCGCCAGCAGCGAGGGAGGATATGGCTACACCTTC.

The V and J genes are TRBV6-4 and TRBJ2-3, with unresolved D. Germline values: CDR1 MRHNA, CDR2 SNTAGT. Between the trimmed V and J ends, which lost 8 bases and 1 base, there was a span of 13 bases. The CDR3 sequence is 14 residues long. The CDR3 region is CASSSDGRTDTQYF. CDR3 nucleotide sequence: TGTGCCAGCTCCTCCGACGGACGCACAGATACGCAGTATTTT.

This chain links TRBV7-2 with TRBJ1-2; 10 nucleotides align to TRBD1. With 1 base clipped from V and 6 bases from J, the junction kept 8 bases outside the gene matches. This CDR3 is 16 amino acids long. The germline V gene encodes CDR1 SGHTA and CDR2 FQGNSA. CDR3 sequence: CASSLVPGQGLNGYTF. The CDR3 coding sequence is TGTGCCAGCAGCTTAGTCCCGGGACAGGGGTTAAATGGCTACACCTTC.

V is TRBV6-1 and J is TRBJ1-3; D gene uncertain. V gave up 5 bases and J gave up 2 bases, with 13 bases separating them. The CDR3 is 15 amino acids. Germline CDR1 MNHNS, CDR2 SASEGT. The CDR3 nucleotides are TGTGCCAGCAGTCTCCAACGCCGGGCTGGAAACACCATATATTTT. Its protein product is CASSLQRRAGNTIYF.

This clone was counted a few times. The chain recombines TRBV25-1 with TRBJ2-2; TRBD1 agrees at 7 bases. The CDR3 is 14 amino acids. V shed 6 bases, J shed 3 bases, and the junction held 4 bases outside the gene matches. Germline V gene lookup returns CDR1 MGHDK and CDR2 SYGVNS. The CDR3 sequence: CASRRGTDTGELFF. The CDR3, as DNA: TGTGCCAGCAGGAGGGGGACAGACACCGGGGAGCTGTTTTTT.

The CDR3, as DNA: TGTGCCAGCAGCGTCGGATCAGGGAGCGGCTACAATGAGCAGTTCTTC. This translates into CASSVGSGSGYNEQFF. This chain uses TRBV9 with TRBJ2-1; D is perhaps TRBD1 or TRBD2 (5 bases each). This CDR3 is 16 amino acids long. Trimming stripped 2 bases from V and 3 bases from J, with 15 bases between. The germline V gene has CDR1 SGDLS and CDR2 YYNGEE.

The V and J genes are TRBV5-1 and TRBJ2-6; a weak D match, TRBD1 (6 bases). V lost 2 bases to trimming and J lost 0 bases, with 9 bases between them. Germline lookup yields CDR1 SGHRS and CDR2 YFSETQ. The length of the CDR3 is 16 residues. The DNA of the CDR3 is TGCGCCAGCAGCTTCACAGGGTTCTCTGGGGCCAACGTCCTGACTTTC. This codes for CASSFTGFSGANVLTF. The whole variable domain, remainder taken from reference TRBV5-1 and TRBJ2-6, is KAGVTQTPRYLIKTRGQQVTLSCSPISGHRSVSWYQQTPGQGLQFLFEYFSETQRNKGNFPGRFSGRQFSNSRSEMNVSTLELGDSALYLCASSFTGFSGANVLTFGAGSRLTVL.

V gene TRBV21-1 combines with J gene TRBJ2-7. TRBV21-1 is recorded as a pseudogene. CDR3 length equals 12 residues. The CDR3 region is CASPLPSYEQYV. The CDR3 DNA reads as TGTGCCAGCCCGCTCCCCTCCTACGAGCAGTACGTC.

The chain couples TRBV7-6 to TRBJ1-4; 7 bases agree with TRBD1. CDR3 size: 14 residues. Germline V gene lookup returns CDR1 SGHVS and CDR2 FNYEAQ. Trimming cost V 5 bases and J 11 bases; bases outside gene matches: 11. The CDR3, as DNA: TGTGCCAGCAGCCGGGACAGAGGCTGGAACAAACTGTTTTTT. Translating it yields CASSRDRGWNKLFF.

The rearrangement uses TRBV7-2 and TRBJ2-2; no definite D call. Germline lookup yields CDR1 SGHTA and CDR2 FQGNSA. V was clipped by 3 bases and J by 3 bases, with 8 bases between them. CDR3 length: 14 residues. The CDR3 sequence is CASSFLPDTGELFF. DNA for the CDR3: TGTGCCAGCAGCTTCCTTCCGGACACCGGGGAGCTGTTTTTT.

The chain recombines TRBV30 with TRBJ2-2, with 8 bases fitting TRBD2. V shed 0 bases and J 7 bases; nucleotides not matched to a gene: 7. There are 15 residues in the CDR3. Germline lookup yields CDR1 GTSNPN and CDR2 SVGIG (reference sequence). The CDR3 here is CAWSVRGLGLGELFF. The CDR3 DNA is TGTGCCTGGAGTGTACGGGGACTAGGTCTCGGGGAGCTGTTTTTT.

The CDR3 here is CASRTGEREAFF. The CDR3 region has the DNA TGTGCCAGTAGAACAGGGGAACGGGAAGCTTTCTTT. This sequence joins TRBV19 and TRBJ1-1, with 7 nucleotides matching TRBD1. The ends lost 6 bases at V and 8 bases at J; junction bases unmatched: 6. Germline values: CDR1 LNHDA, CDR2 SQIVND (reference sequence). This CDR3 is built from 12 residues.

The CDR3 region is CASSLTSSYNEQFF. CDR3 nucleotide sequence: TGTGCCAGCAGCTTAACCAGCTCCTACAATGAGCAGTTCTTC. The rearrangement uses TRBV11-2 and TRBJ2-1, with D hard to call. V was clipped by 2 bases and J by 0 bases, with 5 bases between them. Per the germline V gene, CDR1 is SGHAT and CDR2 is FQNNGV. The CDR3 extends over 14 amino acids.

The gene calls are TRBV10-2 and TRBJ1-2; the match to TRBD1 covers 9 bases. CDR3 length: 17 residues. Germline V gene sequence: CDR1 WSHSY, CDR2 SAAADI. V was pared by 3 bases and J by 3 bases, with 11 bases of the junction left unmatched. CDR3 nucleotides: TGCGCCAGCAGTGATGGGGTGACAGGGGGAACGGACTATGGCTACACCTTC. Amino acids: CASSDGVTGGTDYGYTF.

The chain couples TRBV28 to TRBJ1-5; D is possibly TRBD1 (5 bases). The CDR3 length is 13 residues. V was pared by 9 bases and J by 7 bases, with 16 bases between. Per germline, CDR1 MDHEN and CDR2 SYDVKM. The CDR3 region has the DNA TGTGCCAGTAACCTCGGGGGTGGGCAGCCCCAGCATTTT. It translates to CASNLGGGQPQHF.

This chain uses TRBV13 with TRBJ2-4; 8 nucleotides agree with TRBD1. The germline gives CDR1 PRHDT, CDR2 FYEKMQ (reference sequence). Unmatched junction bases numbered 9, after V lost 5 bases and J lost 0 bases. This CDR3 is 17 amino acids long. CDR3 nucleotides: TGTGCCAGCAGCAAGCGGACAGGGTCCCTAGCCAAAAACATTCAGTACTTC. Protein product: CASSKRTGSLAKNIQYF.

V and J are TRBV10-3 and TRBJ1-1; 7 bases match TRBD1. CDR1 and CDR2 from the germline V gene are ENHRY and SYGVKD. The CDR3 has 15 amino acids. The trim removed 6 bases at V and 1 base at J, leaving 8 bases unmatched. CDR3 residues: CAIRDAGTENTEAFF. The CDR3 DNA reads as TGTGCCATCAGGGACGCCGGGACAGAGAACACTGAAGCTTTCTTT.

The V call is TRBV30, the J call TRBJ1-2; D is ambiguous. Germline values: CDR1 GTSNPN, CDR2 SVGIG (reference sequence). The CDR3 is 11 residues long. V dropped 0 bases and J dropped 7 bases, with 6 bases sitting between them. For the CDR3, the DNA is TGTGCCTGGAGTGTATGGCCTGGCTACACCTTC. Protein product: CAWSVWPGYTF.

The chain recombines TRBV10-2 with TRBJ2-5, with D uncertain. The CDR3 extends over 12 amino acids. Per germline, CDR1 WSHSY and CDR2 SAAADI. The V end was cut by 8 bases, the J end by 3 bases, with 10 bases between. CDR3 DNA: TGCGCCAGCTCATGGGGAAAAGAGACCCAGTACTTC. This sequence encodes CASSWGKETQYF.

Concerning this clone itself: The same CDR3 arises from other DNA sequences in this sample as well. The chain uses TRBV9 and TRBJ2-6, with unresolved D. The CDR3 loop spans 13 amino acids. Between the trimmed V and J ends, which lost 3 bases and 0 bases, there was a span of 1 base. The germline V gene encodes CDR1 SGDLS and CDR2 YYNGEE. The CDR3 is CASSDSGANVLTF. The CDR3 coding sequence is TGTGCCAGCAGCGACTCTGGGGCCAACGTCCTGACTTTC.

This clone occurred once. The chain combines TRBV18 with TRBJ2-1; 9 bases line up with TRBD2. V shed 0 bases and J 6 bases; nucleotides not matched to a gene: 6. This CDR3 is built from 16 residues. Per germline, CDR1 KGHSH and CDR2 LQKENI. The CDR3 loop is CASSPPSGGPGNEQFF. CDR3 DNA: TGTGCCAGCTCACCACCAAGCGGGGGGCCGGGCAATGAGCAGTTCTTC.

The chain has TRBV10-3 and TRBJ1-1; D is ambiguous. The CDR3 extends over 13 amino acids. The V end lost 7 bases, the J end lost 3 bases, and 12 bases lay between the germline ends. Germline CDR1 ENHRY, CDR2 SYGVKD. The CDR3 protein is CAITEGWDTEAFF. For the CDR3, the DNA is TGTGCCATCACGGAGGGATGGGACACTGAAGCTTTCTTT.

This clone has a handful of counts. V and J are TRBV19 and TRBJ2-1, with 8 bases lining up with TRBD1. Trimming at V came to 5 bases and at J to 7 bases, leaving 4 bases not matched to a gene. From germline, CDR1 is LNHDA and CDR2 SQIVND (reference sequence). The CDR3 has 13 amino acids. In DNA, the CDR3 is TGTGCCAGTAGTGGCGACAGGGGTAATGAGCAGTTCTTC. It encodes CASSGDRGNEQFF. Full variable domain (outside the CDR3, taken from reference TRBV19 and TRBJ2-1): DGGITQSPKYLFRKEGQNVTLSCEQNLNHDAMYWYRQDPGQGLRLIYYSQIVNDFQKGDIAEGYSVSREKKESFPLTVTSAQKNPTAFYLCASSGDRGNEQFFGPGTRLTVL.

The chain carries TRBV5-6 and TRBJ1-5; TRBD1 aligns across 7 bases. The CDR3 extends over 13 amino acids. The junction had 3 bases not matched to a gene; V was cut back by 0 bases and J by 9 bases. CDR1 is SGHDT and CDR2 is YYEEEE in the germline V gene. CDR3 residues: CASSLDYRGPQHF. The CDR3 DNA reads as TGTGCCAGCAGCTTGGACTACAGGGGGCCCCAGCATTTT.

The chain recombines TRBV4-1 with TRBJ2-1; perhaps TRBD2 as D (5 bases). The CDR3 consists of 13 residues. The germline CDR1 and CDR2 sequences are MGHRA and YSYEKL. V was clipped by 4 bases and J by 6 bases, with 10 bases between them. DNA for the CDR3: TGCGCCAGCAGCCTCGGGGAATTCAATGAGCAGTTCTTC. Residues: CASSLGEFNEQFF.

This CDR3 reads CASRGTGWSYEQYF. CDR3 sequence (DNA): TGTGCCAGCAGGGGGACAGGTTGGTCCTACGAGCAGTACTTC. The chain employs TRBV28 and TRBJ2-7; TRBD1 agrees at 8 bases. Germline loops: CDR1 MDHEN, CDR2 SYDVKM. After removal of 6 bases from V and 1 base from J, the junction contained 5 bases not matched to a gene. The CDR3 spans 14 residues.

The chain recombines TRBV19 with TRBJ1-5; possible D gene TRBD1, 5 bases. CDR1 LNHDA and CDR2 SQIVND come from the germline V gene (reference sequence). CDR3 length equals 14 residues. V lost 5 bases, J lost 4 bases, and 12 bases lay in between. The CDR3 coding sequence is TGTGCCAGTAGTTTCAGGGTAAAGAATCAGCCCCAGCATTTT. Its protein product is CASSFRVKNQPQHF. The full variable domain, completed using reference TRBV19 and TRBJ1-5, is DGGITQSPKYLFRKEGQNVTLSCEQNLNHDAMYWYRQDPGQGLRLIYYSQIVNDFQKGDIAEGYSVSREKKESFPLTVTSAQKNPTAFYLCASSFRVKNQPQHFGDGTRLSIL.